Sequencing of this T cell receptor beta chain was carried out in a study of ipilimumab plus nivolumab after autologous stem cell transplantation. Some clones are missing from TCRdb's copy, which holds only in-frame ones; the method was immunoSEQ multiplex PCR. The data hold approximately 5,300 clones, with around two thirds observed a single time. Sequences were derived from PBMCs, sampled in a trial of ipilimumab plus nivolumab as post-transplant consolidation. This clonotype was sampled from a male donor with multiple myeloma.

CDR3 in amino acids: CASSASGIYGYTF. The CDR3 bases are TGTGCCAGTAGTGCATCAGGGATCTATGGCTACACCTTC. The genes are TRBV19 and TRBJ1-2; weak D call: TRBD1 (5 bases). CDR3 length: 13 residues. The germline V gene has CDR1 LNHDA and CDR2 SQIVND (reference sequence). Trimming took 5 bases from V and 4 from J, leaving 11 bases between them.